The 11 T cell receptor beta chains listed next were all sequenced from one sample in a study of graft-versus-host responses after intestinal transplantation. This table comes from immunoSEQ multiplex PCR, and its TCRdb copy is limited to in-frame clones, with some not included. The sample has 40,000 to 45,000 clones; 85% to 95% are singletons. Their antigens are not known. The sample consisted of unstimulated CD8+ T cells sorted from spleen or lymph node cells, taken before transplant. These TCRs come from a human donor who was the organ donor for an intestinal transplant.

The CDR3 bases are TGTGCCAGCAGTCAGGGTTATAGCAATCAGCCCCAGCATTTT. Protein: CASSQGYSNQPQHF. The chain couples TRBV6-5 to TRBJ1-5, with D possibly TRBD1 on 5 matching bases. Germline-derived CDR1 and CDR2 are MNHEY and SVGAGI. Trimming shortened V by 5 bases and J by 0 bases, and 8 bases separated the two germline ends. The CDR3 has 14 residues.

In regard to this clone: Within the sample, other DNA sequences also encode this same CDR3. This rearrangement joins TRBV11-2 to TRBJ2-1; D remains unclear. The V end lost 3 bases, the J end lost 3 bases, and 6 bases lay between the germline ends. The CDR3 totals 13 residues. Germline values: CDR1 SGHAT, CDR2 FQNNGV. This CDR3 reads CASSLHLYNEQFF. CDR3 DNA: TGTGCCAGCAGCTTGCACCTCTACAATGAGCAGTTCTTC. Looking up the rest from reference TRBV11-2 and TRBJ2-1 gives the full variable domain: EAGVAQSPRYKIIEKRQSVAFWCNPISGHATLYWYQQILGQGPKLLIQFQNNGVVDDSQLPKDRFSAERLKGVDSTLKIQPAKLEDSAVYLCASSLHLYNEQFFGPGTRLTVL.

The genes are TRBV9 and TRBJ2-7; perhaps TRBD2 as D (6 bases). The germline gives CDR1 SGDLS, CDR2 YYNGEE. This CDR3 has 14 amino acids. With 0 bases removed from V and 2 bases from J, the gap between germline ends came to 9 bases. The CDR3 DNA is TGTGCCAGCAGCGTAGGAGCGGGCGCCTACGAGCAGTACTTC. As protein: CASSVGAGAYEQYF. The complete variable domain, with remaining parts taken from reference TRBV9 and TRBJ2-7, reads DSGVTQTPKHLITATGQRVTLRCSPRSGDLSVYWYQQSLDQGLQFLIQYYNGEERAKGNILERFSAQQFPDLHSELNLSSLELGDSALYFCASSVGAGAYEQYFGPGTRLTVT.

The V call is TRBV18, the J call TRBJ2-1; D is uncertain. The CDR3 extends over 15 amino acids. CDR1 and CDR2 (germline): KGHSH, LQKENI. Trimming removed 0 bases at V and 3 bases at J, with 9 bases between. The DNA of the CDR3 is TGTGCCAGCTCACCACCCTATTGGGACTACAATGAGCAGTTCTTC. Protein: CASSPPYWDYNEQFF.

The chain couples TRBV2 to TRBJ1-5; possible D gene TRBD1, 5 bases. Germline V gene sequence: CDR1 SNHLY, CDR2 FYNNEI. The ends were cut back, 7 bases at V and 4 bases at J, with 17 bases in the middle. This CDR3 is built from 15 residues. The CDR3 DNA sequence: TGTGCCAGCACAGAAGGGACGGCCCTAAATCAGCCCCAGCATTTT. Encoded protein: CASTEGTALNQPQHF.

V and J are TRBV7-9 and TRBJ1-1; D unclear. Germline values: CDR1 SEHNR, CDR2 FQNEAQ (reference sequence). Trimming cost V 2 bases and J 0 bases, with 13 bases left between them. The CDR3 spans 16 residues. The CDR3, as DNA: TGTGCCAGCAGCTTACCGACGGGATTCATGAACACTGAAGCTTTCTTT. This gives the protein CASSLPTGFMNTEAFF.

DNA of the CDR3: TGTGCCAGCAGAGCTAGGTTTATAGGCAATGAGCAGTTCTTC. It encodes CASRARFIGNEQFF. The chain has TRBV2 and TRBJ2-1, with unresolved D. Germline loops: CDR1 SNHLY, CDR2 FYNNEI. Deletions cut 6 bases from V and 6 bases from J, with 15 bases between. The CDR3 sequence is 14 residues long. Combining the CDR3 with reference TRBV2 and TRBJ2-1 gives the whole variable domain EPEVTQTPSHQVTQMGQEVILRCVPISNHLYFYWYRQILGQKVEFLVSFYNNEISEKSEIFDDQFSVERPDGSNFTLKIRSTKLEDSAMYFCASRARFIGNEQFFGPGTRLTVL.

This clone was picked up one time. The chain carries TRBV4-1 and TRBJ2-7; D may be TRBD1 (5 bases). Germline V gene lookup returns CDR1 MGHRA and CDR2 YSYEKL. This CDR3 is built from 13 residues. V was trimmed by 4 bases and J by 0 bases, leaving 7 bases between them. CDR3 DNA sequence: TGCGCCAGCAGCCGGGGCATCTCCTACGAGCAGTACTTC. Amino acids: CASSRGISYEQYF.

V gene TRBV4-3 combines with J gene TRBJ1-1, with 9 positions matching TRBD1. The germline V gene has CDR1 LGHNA and CDR2 YSLEER. The CDR3 consists of 15 residues. V trimming: 0 bases; J trimming: 7 bases; junction bases outside the gene matches: 6. CDR3 sequence: CASSQDFGTGREAFF. The CDR3 nucleotides read TGCGCCAGCAGCCAAGATTTTGGGACAGGGCGTGAAGCTTTCTTT.

This clone showed up just a few times. V and J are TRBV27 and TRBJ2-7; D is ambiguous. The V end lost 5 bases, the J end lost 0 bases, and 8 bases lay between the germline ends. CDR3 length: 13 amino acids. In germline, CDR1 is MNHEY, CDR2 SMNVEV (reference sequence). In DNA, the CDR3 is TGTGCCAGCAGTAATGGGTACTCCTACGAGCAGTACTTC. This translates into CASSNGYSYEQYF.

The chain joins TRBV7-6 to TRBJ2-2; D not certain. Germline values: CDR1 SGHVS, CDR2 FNYEAQ. CDR3 length: 12 amino acids. Trimming removed 1 base from V and 7 bases from J, with 4 bases in between. Written as DNA, the CDR3 is TGTGCCAGCAGCTTAGTGGTCGGGGAGCTGTTTTTT. This sequence encodes CASSLVVGELFF.